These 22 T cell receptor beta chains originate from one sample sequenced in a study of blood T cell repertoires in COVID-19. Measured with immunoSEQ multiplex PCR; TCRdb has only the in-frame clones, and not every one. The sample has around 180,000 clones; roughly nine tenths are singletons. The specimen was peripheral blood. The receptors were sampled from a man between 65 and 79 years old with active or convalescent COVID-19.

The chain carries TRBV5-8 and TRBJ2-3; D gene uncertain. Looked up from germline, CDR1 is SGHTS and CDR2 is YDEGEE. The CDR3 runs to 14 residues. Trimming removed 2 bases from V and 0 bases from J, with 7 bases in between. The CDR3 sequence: CASSFYPSTDTQYF. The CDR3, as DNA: TGTGCCAGCAGCTTCTATCCTAGCACAGATACGCAGTATTTT.

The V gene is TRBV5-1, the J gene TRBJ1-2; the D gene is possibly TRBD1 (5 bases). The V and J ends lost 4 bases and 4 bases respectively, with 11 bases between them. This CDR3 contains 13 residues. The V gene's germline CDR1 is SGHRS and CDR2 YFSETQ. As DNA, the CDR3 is TGCGCCAGCAGCCCCGGACAAGCCTATGGCTACACCTTC. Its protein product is CASSPGQAYGYTF.

The CDR3 region has the DNA TGTGCCAGCAGCCGGCGGGGCAGCACAGATACGCAGTATTTT. Translation: CASSRRGSTDTQYF. J is TRBJ2-3 and V is TRBV7-9; D might be TRBD2 (6 bases). This CDR3 spans 14 amino acids. V was trimmed by 5 bases and J by 0 bases, leaving 9 bases between them. Germline V gene data show CDR1 as SEHNR and CDR2 as FQNEAQ (reference sequence).

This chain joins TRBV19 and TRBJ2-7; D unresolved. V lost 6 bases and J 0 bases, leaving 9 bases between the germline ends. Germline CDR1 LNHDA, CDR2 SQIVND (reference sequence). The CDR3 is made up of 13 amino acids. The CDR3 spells CASRAPISYEQYF. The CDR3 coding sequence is TGTGCCAGTAGGGCCCCCATCTCCTACGAGCAGTACTTC. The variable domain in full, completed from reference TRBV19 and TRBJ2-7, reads DGGITQSPKYLFRKEGQNVTLSCEQNLNHDAMYWYRQDPGQGLRLIYYSQIVNDFQKGDIAEGYSVSREKKESFPLTVTSAQKNPTAFYLCASRAPISYEQYFGPGTRLTVT.

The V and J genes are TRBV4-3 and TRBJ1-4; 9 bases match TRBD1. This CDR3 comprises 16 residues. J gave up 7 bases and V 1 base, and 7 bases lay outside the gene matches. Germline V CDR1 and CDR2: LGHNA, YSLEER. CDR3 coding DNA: TGCGCCAGCAGCCAAGCGGCCGGGACAGGGACTGAAAAACTGTTTTTT. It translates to CASSQAAGTGTEKLFF.

This CDR3 is CASSQSPGTSMYNTIYF. Written as DNA, the CDR3 is TGTGCCAGCAGCCAATCCCCCGGGACATCGATGTACAACACCATATATTTT. The rearrangement uses TRBV3-1 (or the pseudogene TRBV3-2) and TRBJ1-3; D is perhaps TRBD1 (6 bases). The germline V gene encodes CDR1 LGHDT and CDR2 YNNKEL (reference sequence). CDR3 size: 17 residues. Trimming removed 2 bases at V and 7 bases at J, with 21 bases between.

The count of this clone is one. The CDR3 reads CASSSWTSGGALSYEQYF. In DNA form, the CDR3 reads TGTGCCAGCAGCTCCTGGACTAGCGGGGGGGCCCTGTCCTACGAGCAGTACTTC. The chain has TRBV7-6 and TRBJ2-7, with 15 positions matching TRBD2. J lost 1 base, V lost 4 bases, and 8 bases had no gene match. Germline-derived CDR1 and CDR2 are SGHVS and FNYEAQ. This CDR3 is built from 18 residues.

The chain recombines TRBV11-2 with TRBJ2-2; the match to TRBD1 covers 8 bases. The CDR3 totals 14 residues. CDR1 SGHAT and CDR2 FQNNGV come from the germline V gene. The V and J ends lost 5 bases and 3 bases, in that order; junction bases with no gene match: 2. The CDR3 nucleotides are TGTGCCAGCAGCAGGGACAGGTACACCGGGGAGCTGTTTTTT. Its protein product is CASSRDRYTGELFF. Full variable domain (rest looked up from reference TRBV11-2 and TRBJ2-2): EAGVAQSPRYKIIEKRQSVAFWCNPISGHATLYWYQQILGQGPKLLIQFQNNGVVDDSQLPKDRFSAERLKGVDSTLKIQPAKLEDSAVYLCASSRDRYTGELFFGEGSRLTVL.

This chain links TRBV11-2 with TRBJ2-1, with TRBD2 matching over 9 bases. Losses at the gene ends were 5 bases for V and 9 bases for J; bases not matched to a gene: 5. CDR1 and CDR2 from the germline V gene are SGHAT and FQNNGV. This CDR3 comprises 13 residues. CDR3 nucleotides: TGTGCCAGCAGCCGCGGGGGGGCAGGTGAGCAGTTCTTC. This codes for CASSRGGAGEQFF.

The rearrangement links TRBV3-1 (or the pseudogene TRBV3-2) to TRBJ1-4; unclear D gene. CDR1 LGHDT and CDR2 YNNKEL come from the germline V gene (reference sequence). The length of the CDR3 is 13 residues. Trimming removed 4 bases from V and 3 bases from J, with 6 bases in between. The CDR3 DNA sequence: TGTGCCAGCAGCCGTGTAGCTAATGAAAAACTGTTTTTT. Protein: CASSRVANEKLFF.

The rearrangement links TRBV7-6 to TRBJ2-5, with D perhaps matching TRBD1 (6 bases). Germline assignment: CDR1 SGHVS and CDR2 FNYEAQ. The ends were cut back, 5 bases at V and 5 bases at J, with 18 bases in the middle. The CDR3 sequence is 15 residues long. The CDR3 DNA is TGTGCCAGCAGCGCCTCGGAGTCAGGGGTGGAGACCCAGTACTTC. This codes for CASSASESGVETQYF.

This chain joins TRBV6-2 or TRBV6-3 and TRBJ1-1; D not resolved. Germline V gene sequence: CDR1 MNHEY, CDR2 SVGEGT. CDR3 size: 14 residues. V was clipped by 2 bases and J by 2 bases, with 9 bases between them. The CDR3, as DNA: TGTGCCAGCAGTTACCCGGGAATTAACACTGAAGCTTTCTTT. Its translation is CASSYPGINTEAFF.

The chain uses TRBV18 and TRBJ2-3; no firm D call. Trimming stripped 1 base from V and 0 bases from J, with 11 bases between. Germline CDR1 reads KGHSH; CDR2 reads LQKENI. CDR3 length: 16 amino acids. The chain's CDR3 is CASSPRDNYSTDTQYF. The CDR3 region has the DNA TGTGCCAGCTCACCACGAGACAATTATAGCACAGATACGCAGTATTTT.

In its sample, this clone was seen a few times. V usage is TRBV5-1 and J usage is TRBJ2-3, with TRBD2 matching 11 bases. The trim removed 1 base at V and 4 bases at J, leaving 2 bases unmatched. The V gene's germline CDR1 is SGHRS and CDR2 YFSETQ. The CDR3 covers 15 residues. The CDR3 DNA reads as TGCGCCAGCAGCTTGACTAGCGGGAGTGCAGATACGCAGTATTTT. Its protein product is CASSLTSGSADTQYF.

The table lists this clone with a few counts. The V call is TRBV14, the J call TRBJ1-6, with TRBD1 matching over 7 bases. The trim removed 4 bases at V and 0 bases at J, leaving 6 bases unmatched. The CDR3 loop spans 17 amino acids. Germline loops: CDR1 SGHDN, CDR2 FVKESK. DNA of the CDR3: TGTGCCAGCAGCCTGGGACAGACGAGCTCCTATAATTCACCCCTCCACTTT. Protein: CASSLGQTSSYNSPLHF.

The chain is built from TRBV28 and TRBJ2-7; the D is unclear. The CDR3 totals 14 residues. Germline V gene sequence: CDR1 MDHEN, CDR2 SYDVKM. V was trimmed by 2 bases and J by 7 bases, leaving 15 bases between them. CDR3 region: CASSLPRADVEQYF. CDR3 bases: TGTGCCAGCAGTTTACCAAGAGCCGATGTGGAGCAGTACTTC.

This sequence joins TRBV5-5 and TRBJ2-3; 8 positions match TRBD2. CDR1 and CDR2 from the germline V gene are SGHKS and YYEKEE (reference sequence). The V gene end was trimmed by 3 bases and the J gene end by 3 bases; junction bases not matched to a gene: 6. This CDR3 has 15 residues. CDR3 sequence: CASSSLPSGTDTQYF. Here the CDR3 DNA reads TGTGCCAGCAGCTCCCTCCCTAGCGGGACAGATACGCAGTATTTT.

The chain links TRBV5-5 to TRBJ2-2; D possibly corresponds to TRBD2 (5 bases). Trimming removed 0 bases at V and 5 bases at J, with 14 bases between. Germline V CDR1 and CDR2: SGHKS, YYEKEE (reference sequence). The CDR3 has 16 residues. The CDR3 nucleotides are TGTGCCAGCAGCTTGGTTCCCGGGGTTGGTACCGGGGAGCTGTTTTTT. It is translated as CASSLVPGVGTGELFF. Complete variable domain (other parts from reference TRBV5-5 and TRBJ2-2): DAGVTQSPTHLIKTRGQQVTLRCSPISGHKSVSWYQQVLGQGPQFIFQYYEKEERGRGNFPDRFSARQFPNYSSELNVNALLLGDSALYLCASSLVPGVGTGELFFGEGSRLTVL.

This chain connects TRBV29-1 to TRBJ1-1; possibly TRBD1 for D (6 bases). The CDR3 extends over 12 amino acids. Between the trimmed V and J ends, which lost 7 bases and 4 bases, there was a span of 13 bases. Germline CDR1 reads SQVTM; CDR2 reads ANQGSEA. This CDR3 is CSGNWGLTEAFF. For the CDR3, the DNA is TGCAGCGGTAATTGGGGGCTCACTGAAGCTTTCTTT.

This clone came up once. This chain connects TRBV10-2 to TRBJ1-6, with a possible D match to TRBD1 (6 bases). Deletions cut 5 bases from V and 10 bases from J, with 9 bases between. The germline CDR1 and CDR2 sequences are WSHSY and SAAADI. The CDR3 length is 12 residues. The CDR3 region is CASSYRESPLHF. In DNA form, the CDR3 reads TGCGCCAGCAGTTACAGGGAATCACCCCTCCACTTT.

The CDR3: CASSRGQQETQYF. The CDR3 region has the DNA TGTGCCAGCAGTAGGGGACAGCAAGAGACCCAGTACTTC. The chain is built from TRBV2 and TRBJ2-5, with TRBD1 matching 7 bases. Germline V lookup: CDR1 SNHLY, CDR2 FYNNEI. There are 13 residues in the CDR3. Losses at the gene ends were 5 bases for V and 2 bases for J; bases not matched to a gene: 2.

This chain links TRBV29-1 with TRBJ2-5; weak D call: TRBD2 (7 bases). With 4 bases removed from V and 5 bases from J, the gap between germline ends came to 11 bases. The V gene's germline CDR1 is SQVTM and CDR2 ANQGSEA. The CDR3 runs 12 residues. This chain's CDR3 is CSVARGRETQYF. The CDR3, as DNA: TGCAGCGTTGCGCGGGGGCGCGAGACCCAGTACTTC.